This note documents a single T cell receptor (beta chain) sequence. The assay used deep level. Here immunoSEQ multiplex PCR was the method, and the copy in TCRdb shows in-frame clones only, minus some. The table has 2 million to 2.5 million clones, approximately 93% seen once. These data belong to a study of shared clonotypes between healthy human individuals. Naive CD4+ cells were CD45RA-selected; the remaining cells were memory. Looked up from germline, CDR1 is LNHNV and CDR2 is YYDKDF (reference sequence). The J segment lost 4 bases and the V segment lost 0 bases, leaving 5 bases of the junction unmatched. The CDR3 is 16 amino acids.

J is TRBJ2-2 and V is TRBV15; 7 nucleotides agree with TRBD2. Sequenced: naive CD4+ T cells from PBMCs. This sample's subset: CD45RA+ positively selected. This clonotype was obtained from a man aged 18 to 30 in good health. Some clones in this sample may be carry-over from other donors' samples. The CDR3 DNA is TGTGCCACCAGCAGAGAGCCTAGCGGAGCCACCGGGGAGCTGTTTTTT. Its protein is CATSREPSGATGELFF.